The following is a TCR beta chain sequence with its context. In the original workflow: Estimated nucleated cell counts came from reference gene primer amplification. TCRdb's copy holds only in-frame clones and misses some; the assay was immunoSEQ multiplex PCR. The V and J calls and the clone size are those of that table, but D and trimming were determined from the DNA. Of about 250,000 clones listed, roughly 80% were seen once; the top ten hold roughly 6.4%. The sample comes from a study of blood T cell repertoires in COVID-19. Study-level background: Collection of acute and convalescent COVID-19 samples took place in the United States, Italy and Spain.

The CDR3 totals 16 residues. Per the germline V gene, CDR1 is SGHKS and CDR2 is YYEKEE (reference sequence). After removal of 0 bases from V and 0 bases from J, the junction contained 3 bases not matched to a gene. The V call is TRBV5-5, the J call TRBJ1-5; 7 bases map to TRBD1. The source material was peripheral blood. The TCR was taken from a woman aged 60-70 years with active or convalescent COVID-19. The CDR3 DNA is TGTGCCAGCAGCTTGGGACAGGGCATTAGCAATCAGCCCCAGCATTTT. The encoded protein is CASSLGQGISNQPQHF.